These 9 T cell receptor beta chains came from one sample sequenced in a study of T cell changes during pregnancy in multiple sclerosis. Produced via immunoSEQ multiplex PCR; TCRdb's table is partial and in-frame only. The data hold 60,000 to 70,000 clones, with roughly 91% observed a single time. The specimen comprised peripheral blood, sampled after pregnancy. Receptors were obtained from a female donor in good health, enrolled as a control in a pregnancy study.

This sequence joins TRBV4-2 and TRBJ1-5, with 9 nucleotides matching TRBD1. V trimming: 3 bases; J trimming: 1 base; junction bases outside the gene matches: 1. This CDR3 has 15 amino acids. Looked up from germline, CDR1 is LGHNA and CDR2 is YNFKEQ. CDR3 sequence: CASSQGQGSNQPQHF. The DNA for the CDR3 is TGTGCCAGCAGCCAGGGACAGGGCAGCAATCAGCCCCAGCATTTT.

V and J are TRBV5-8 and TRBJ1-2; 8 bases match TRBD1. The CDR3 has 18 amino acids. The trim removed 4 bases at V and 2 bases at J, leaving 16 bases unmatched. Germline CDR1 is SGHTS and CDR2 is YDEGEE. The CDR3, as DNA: TGTGCCAGCAGCACCACATTCGGCGGGACAGGTAGAAACTATGGCTACACCTTC. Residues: CASSTTFGGTGRNYGYTF.

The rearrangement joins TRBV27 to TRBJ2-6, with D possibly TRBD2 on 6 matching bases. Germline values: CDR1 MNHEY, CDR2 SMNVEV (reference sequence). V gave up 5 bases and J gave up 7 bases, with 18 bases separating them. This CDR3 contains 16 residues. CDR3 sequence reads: CASSAIMRAGANVLTF. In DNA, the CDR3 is TGTGCCAGCAGTGCGATTATGAGGGCGGGAGCCAACGTCCTGACTTTC.

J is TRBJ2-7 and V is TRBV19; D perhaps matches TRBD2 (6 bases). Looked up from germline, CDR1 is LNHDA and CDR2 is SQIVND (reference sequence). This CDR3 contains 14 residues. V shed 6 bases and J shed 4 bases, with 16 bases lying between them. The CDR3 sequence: CASSGGRNFYEQYF. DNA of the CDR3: TGTGCCAGTAGCGGGGGACGGAACTTTTACGAGCAGTACTTC.

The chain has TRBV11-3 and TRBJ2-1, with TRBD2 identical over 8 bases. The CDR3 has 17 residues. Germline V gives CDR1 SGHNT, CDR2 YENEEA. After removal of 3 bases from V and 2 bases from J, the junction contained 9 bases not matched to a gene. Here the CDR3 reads CASSFIIAGGPYNEQFF. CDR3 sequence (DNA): TGTGCCAGCAGCTTTATCATCGCGGGGGGACCCTACAATGAGCAGTTCTTC.

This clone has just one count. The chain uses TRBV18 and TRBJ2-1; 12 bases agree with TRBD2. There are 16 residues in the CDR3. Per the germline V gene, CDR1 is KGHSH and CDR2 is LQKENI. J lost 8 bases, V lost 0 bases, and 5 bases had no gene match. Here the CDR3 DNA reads TGTGCCAGCTCACCACCGTCGACTAGCGGGGGTGATGAGCAGTTCTTC. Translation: CASSPPSTSGGDEQFF. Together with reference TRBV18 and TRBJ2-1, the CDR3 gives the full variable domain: NAGVMQNPRHLVRRRGQEARLRCSPMKGHSHVYWYRQLPEEGLKFMVYLQKENIIDESGMPKERFSAEFPKEGPSILRIQQVVRGDSAAYFCASSPPSTSGGDEQFFGPGTRLTVL.

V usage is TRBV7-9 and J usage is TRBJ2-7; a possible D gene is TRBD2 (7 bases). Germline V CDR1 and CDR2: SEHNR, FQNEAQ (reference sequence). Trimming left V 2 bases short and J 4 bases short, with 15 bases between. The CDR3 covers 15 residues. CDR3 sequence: CASSLRGGRVYEQYF. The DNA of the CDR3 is TGTGCCAGCAGCTTAAGGGGGGGTCGAGTTTACGAGCAGTACTTC.

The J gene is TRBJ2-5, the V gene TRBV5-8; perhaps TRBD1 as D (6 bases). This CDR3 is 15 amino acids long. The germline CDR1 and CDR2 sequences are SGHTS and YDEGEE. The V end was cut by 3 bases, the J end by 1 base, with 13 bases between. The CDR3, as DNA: TGTGCCAGCAGCTGGGGGACATCCCGCCAAGAGACCCAGTACTTC. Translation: CASSWGTSRQETQYF.

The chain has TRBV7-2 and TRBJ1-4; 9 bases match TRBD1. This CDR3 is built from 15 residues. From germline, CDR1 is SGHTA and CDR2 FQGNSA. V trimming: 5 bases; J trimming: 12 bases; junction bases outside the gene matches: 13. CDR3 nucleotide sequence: TGTGCCAGCAGCCGAGAGACAGGACAGGGGTTCGAACTGTTTTTT. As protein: CASSRETGQGFELFF.